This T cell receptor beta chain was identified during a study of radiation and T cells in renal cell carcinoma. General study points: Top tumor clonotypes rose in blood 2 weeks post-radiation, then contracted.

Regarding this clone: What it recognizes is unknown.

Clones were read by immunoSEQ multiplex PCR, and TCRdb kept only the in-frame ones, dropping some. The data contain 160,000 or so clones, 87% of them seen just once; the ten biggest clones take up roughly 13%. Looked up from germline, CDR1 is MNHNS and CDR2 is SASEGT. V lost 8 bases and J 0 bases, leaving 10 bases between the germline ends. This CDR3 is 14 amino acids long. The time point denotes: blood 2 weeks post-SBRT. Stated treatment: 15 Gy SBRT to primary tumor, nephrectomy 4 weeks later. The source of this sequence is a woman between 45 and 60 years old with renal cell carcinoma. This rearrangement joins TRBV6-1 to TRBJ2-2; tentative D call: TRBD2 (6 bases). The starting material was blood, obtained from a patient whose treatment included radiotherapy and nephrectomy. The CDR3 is CASRDFANTGELFF. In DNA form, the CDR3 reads TGTGCCAGCCGGGACTTCGCGAACACCGGGGAGCTGTTTTTT.